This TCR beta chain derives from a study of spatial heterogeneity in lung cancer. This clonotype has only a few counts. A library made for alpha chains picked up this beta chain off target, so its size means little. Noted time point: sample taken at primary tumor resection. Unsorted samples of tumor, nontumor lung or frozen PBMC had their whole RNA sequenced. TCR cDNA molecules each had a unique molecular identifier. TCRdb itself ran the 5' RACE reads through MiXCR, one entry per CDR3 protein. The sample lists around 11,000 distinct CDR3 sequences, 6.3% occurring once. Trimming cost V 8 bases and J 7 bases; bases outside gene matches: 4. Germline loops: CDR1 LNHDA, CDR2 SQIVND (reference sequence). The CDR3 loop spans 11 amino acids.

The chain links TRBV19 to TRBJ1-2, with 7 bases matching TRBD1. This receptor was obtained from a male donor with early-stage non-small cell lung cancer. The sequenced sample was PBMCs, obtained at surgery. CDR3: CASQTGFGYTF. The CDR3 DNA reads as TGTGCCAGTCAGACAGGGTTTGGCTACACCTTC.